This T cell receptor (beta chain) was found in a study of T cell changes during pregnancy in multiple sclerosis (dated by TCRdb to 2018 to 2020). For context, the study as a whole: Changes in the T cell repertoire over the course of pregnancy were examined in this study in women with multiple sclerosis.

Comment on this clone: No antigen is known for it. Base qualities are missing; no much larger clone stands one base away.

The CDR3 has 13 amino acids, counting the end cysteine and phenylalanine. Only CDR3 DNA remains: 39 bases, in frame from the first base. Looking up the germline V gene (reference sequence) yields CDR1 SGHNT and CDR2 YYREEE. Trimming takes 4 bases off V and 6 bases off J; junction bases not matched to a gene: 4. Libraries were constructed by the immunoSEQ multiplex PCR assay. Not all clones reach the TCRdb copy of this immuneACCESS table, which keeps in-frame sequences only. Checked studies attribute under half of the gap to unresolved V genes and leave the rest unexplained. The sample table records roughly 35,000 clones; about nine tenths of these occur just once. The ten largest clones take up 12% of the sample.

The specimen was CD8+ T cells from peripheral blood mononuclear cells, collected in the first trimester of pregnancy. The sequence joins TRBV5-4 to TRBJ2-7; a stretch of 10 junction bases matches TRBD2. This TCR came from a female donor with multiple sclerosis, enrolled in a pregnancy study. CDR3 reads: CASSSGGGGEQYF. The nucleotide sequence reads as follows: TGTGCCAGCAGCAGCGGGGGGGGCGGCGAGCAGTACTTC.